The rows below give T cell receptor beta chains drawn from one sample of a study of chemoradiotherapy in HPV16-positive cancers. The repertoire was sequenced with immunoSEQ multiplex PCR; TCRdb's copy has only in-frame clones and lacks some. The sample lists about 67,000 clones; about nine tenths were seen once. The sequencing used blood, collected from a patient who underwent chemoradiotherapy. These receptors were collected from a human donor with HPV-associated anogenital cancer. Each CDR3 is given with its conserved first and last residue. Fields, in order: CDR3 protein, CDR3 DNA, clone size, J gene, D gene, CDR3 length, V gene. The D gene is left open where the match is weak. Only some rows state a clone size, as once, few, many or a class for expanded clones.

CDR3: CASSFTGNNQPQHF; DNA: TGTGCCAGCAGTTTTACAGGAAACAATCAGCCCCAGCATTTT; size: .; J: TRBJ1-5; D: .; length: 14; V: TRBV28
CDR3: CSAPVDTEAFF; DNA: TGCAGTGCCCCCGTTGACACTGAAGCTTTCTTT; size: few; J: TRBJ1-1; D: .; length: 11; V: TRBV20-1
CDR3: CASSEVRGVYEQYF; DNA: TGCGCCAGCAGTGAAGTTAGGGGGGTCTACGAGCAGTACTTC; size: .; J: TRBJ2-7; D: .; length: 14; V: TRBV10-2
CDR3: CASSSSYEQYF; DNA: TGTGCCAGCTCATCCTCCTACGAGCAGTACTTC; size: .; J: TRBJ2-7; D: .; length: 11; V: TRBV18
CDR3: CASSQVFRDTEAFF; DNA: TGTGCCAGCAGCCAAGTTTTTAGGGATACTGAAGCTTTCTTT; size: few; J: TRBJ1-1; D: .; length: 14; V: TRBV14
CDR3: CASSIWGHGELFF; DNA: TGTGCCAGTAGTATTTGGGGTCACGGGGAGCTGTTTTTT; size: .; J: TRBJ2-2; D: .; length: 13; V: TRBV19
CDR3: CAWSNEGRGGNTIYF; DNA: TGTGCCTGGAGTAATGAGGGTAGGGGAGGAAACACCATATATTTT; size: few; J: TRBJ1-3; D: .; length: 15; V: TRBV30
CDR3: CASSLPGTGVSNEQFF; DNA: TGTGCCAGCAGTTTACCCGGGACAGGGGTGAGCAATGAGCAGTTCTTC; size: few; J: TRBJ2-1; D: TRBD1; length: 16; V: TRBV28
CDR3: CASSLGGTVPRHEQFF; DNA: TGTGCCAGCAGCTTAGGCGGGACAGTCCCCCGCCATGAGCAGTTCTTC; size: .; J: TRBJ2-1; D: .; length: 16; V: TRBV7-9
CDR3: CASSLLESSYNEQFF; DNA: TGTGCCAGCAGTTTACTGGAAAGCTCCTACAATGAGCAGTTCTTC; size: .; J: TRBJ2-1; D: .; length: 15; V: TRBV28
CDR3: CAISESESVLYEQYF; DNA: TGTGCCATCAGTGAGTCGGAGTCTGTACTATACGAGCAGTACTTC; size: .; J: TRBJ2-7; D: .; length: 15; V: TRBV10-3
CDR3: CASSLDPTIYEQYF; DNA: TGTGCCAGCAGCTTGGATCCCACCATCTACGAGCAGTACTTC; size: .; J: TRBJ2-7; D: .; length: 14; V: TRBV5-5
CDR3: CASRSIYEQYF; DNA: TGTGCCAGCAGATCGATCTACGAGCAGTACTTC; size: .; J: TRBJ2-7; D: .; length: 11; V: TRBV2
CDR3: CAWSVRSTNEAFF; DNA: TGTGCCTGGAGTGTACGGTCTACCAATGAAGCTTTCTTT; size: once; J: TRBJ1-1; D: .; length: 13; V: TRBV30